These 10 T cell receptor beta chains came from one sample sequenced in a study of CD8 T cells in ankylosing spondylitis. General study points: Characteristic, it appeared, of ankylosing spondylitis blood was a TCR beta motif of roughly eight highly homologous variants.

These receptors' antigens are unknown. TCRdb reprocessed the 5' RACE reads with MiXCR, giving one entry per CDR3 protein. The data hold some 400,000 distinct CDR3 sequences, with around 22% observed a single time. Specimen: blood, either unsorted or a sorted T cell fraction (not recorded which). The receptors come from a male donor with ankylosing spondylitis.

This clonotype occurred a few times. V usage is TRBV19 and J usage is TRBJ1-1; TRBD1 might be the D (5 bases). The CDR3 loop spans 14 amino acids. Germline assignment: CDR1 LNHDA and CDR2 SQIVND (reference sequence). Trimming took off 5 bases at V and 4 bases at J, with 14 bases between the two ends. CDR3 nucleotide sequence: TGTGCCAGTAGTCCCAGGACAACCGCCACTGAAGCTTTCTTT. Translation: CASSPRTTATEAFF.

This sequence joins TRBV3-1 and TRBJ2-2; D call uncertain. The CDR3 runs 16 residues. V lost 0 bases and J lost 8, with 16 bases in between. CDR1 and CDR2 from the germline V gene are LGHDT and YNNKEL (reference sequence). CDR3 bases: TGTGCCAGCAGCCAAGATCCTAACCCACCTGGTGGGGAGCTGTTTTTT. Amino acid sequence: CASSQDPNPPGGELFF.

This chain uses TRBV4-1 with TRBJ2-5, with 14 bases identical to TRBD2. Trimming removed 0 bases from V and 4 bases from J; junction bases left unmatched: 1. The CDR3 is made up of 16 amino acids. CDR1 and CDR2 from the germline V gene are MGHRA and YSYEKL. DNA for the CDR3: TGCGCCAGCAGCCAAGAGGGACTAGCGGGAGTAGAGACCCAGTACTTC. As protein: CASSQEGLAGVETQYF.

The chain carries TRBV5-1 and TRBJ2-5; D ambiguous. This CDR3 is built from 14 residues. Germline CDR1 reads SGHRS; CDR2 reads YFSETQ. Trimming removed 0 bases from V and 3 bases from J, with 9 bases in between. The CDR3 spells CASSLVRAKETQYF. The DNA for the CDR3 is TGCGCCAGCAGCTTGGTGCGTGCTAAAGAGACCCAGTACTTC. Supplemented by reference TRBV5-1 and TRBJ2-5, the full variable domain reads KAGVTQTPRYLIKTRGQQVTLSCSPISGHRSVSWYQQTPGQGLQFLFEYFSETQRNKGNFPGRFSGRQFSNSRSEMNVSTLELGDSALYLCASSLVRAKETQYFGPGTRLLVL.

The CDR3, as DNA: TGTGCCAGCAGGAAAAAGGGACAGTTATACAATGAGCAGTTCTTC. This sequence encodes CASRKKGQLYNEQFF. The V and J genes are TRBV7-9 and TRBJ2-1; 7 positions agree with TRBD1. Germline V lookup: CDR1 SEHNR, CDR2 FQNEAQ (reference sequence). The CDR3 extends over 15 amino acids. J gave up 4 bases and V 6 bases, and 9 bases lay outside the gene matches.

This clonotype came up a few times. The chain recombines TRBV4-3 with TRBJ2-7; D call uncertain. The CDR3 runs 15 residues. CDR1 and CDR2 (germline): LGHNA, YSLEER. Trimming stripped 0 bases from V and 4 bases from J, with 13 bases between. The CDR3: CASSQDGSAEYEQYF. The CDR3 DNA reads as TGCGCCAGCAGCCAAGATGGTTCGGCGGAGTACGAGCAGTACTTC.

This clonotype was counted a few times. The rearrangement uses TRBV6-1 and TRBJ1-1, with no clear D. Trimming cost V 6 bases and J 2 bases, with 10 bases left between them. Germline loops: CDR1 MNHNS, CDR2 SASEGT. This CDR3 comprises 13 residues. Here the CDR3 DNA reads TGTGCCAGCAGGAGGTTGGCTAACACTGAAGCTTTCTTT. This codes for CASRRLANTEAFF.

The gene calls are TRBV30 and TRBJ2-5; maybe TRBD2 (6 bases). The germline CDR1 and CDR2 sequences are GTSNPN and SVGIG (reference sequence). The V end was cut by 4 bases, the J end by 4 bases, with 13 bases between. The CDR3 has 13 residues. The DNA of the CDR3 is TGTGCCTGGAATCAGGGAGGTTCAGAGACCCAGTACTTC. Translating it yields CAWNQGGSETQYF.

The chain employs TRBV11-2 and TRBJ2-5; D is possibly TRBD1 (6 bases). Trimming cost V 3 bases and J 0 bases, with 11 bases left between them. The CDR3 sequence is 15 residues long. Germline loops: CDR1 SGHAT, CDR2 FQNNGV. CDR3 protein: CASSLSQGNQETQYF. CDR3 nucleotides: TGTGCCAGCAGCTTGTCCCAGGGGAACCAAGAGACCCAGTACTTC.

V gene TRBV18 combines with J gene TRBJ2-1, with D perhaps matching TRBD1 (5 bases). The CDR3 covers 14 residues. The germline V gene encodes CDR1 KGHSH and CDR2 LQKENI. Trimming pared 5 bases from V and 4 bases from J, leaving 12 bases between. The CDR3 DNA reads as TGTGCCAGCTCAATAGGGGCACCTTACAATGAGCAGTTCTTC. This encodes CASSIGAPYNEQFF.